The source of this T cell receptor beta chain is a study of CD8+CD57+ T cells in acquired aplastic anemia. CDR1 and CDR2 (germline): SGHVS, FQNEAQ. The V gene end was trimmed by 5 bases and the J gene end by 0 bases; junction bases not matched to a gene: 7. The CDR3 has 17 residues. Genomic DNA served as template for TCR beta VDJ and CDR3 profiling. TCRdb re-called the reads with MiXCR, one entry per CDR3 protein. The data show about 180,000 distinct CDR3 sequences, with 50% to 65% seen just once and roughly 43% held by the top ten. This clonotype has a handful of counts. Whoever was chosen for sequencing had shown CD8+CD57+ cell expansion by flow cytometry.

J is TRBJ2-7 and V is TRBV7-8; TRBD2 matches 13 bases. The sequence came from a human donor with aplastic anemia. The sequenced material came from sorted CD4+, CD8+, or CD8+CD57+ T cells (not recorded which) from PBMCs. The CDR3 loop reads CASSQTSGGTSSYEQYF. CDR3 nucleotide sequence: TGTGCCAGCAGCCAGACTAGCGGGGGGACTAGCTCCTACGAGCAGTACTTC. Based on the CDR3 plus reference TRBV7-8 and TRBJ2-7, the full variable domain is GAGVSQSPRYKVAKRGQDVALRCDPISGHVSLFWYQQALGQGPEFLTYFQNEAQLDKSGLPSDRFFAERPEGSVSTLKIQRTQQEDSAVYLCASSQTSGGTSSYEQYFGPGTRLTVT.